These T cell receptor beta chains were read from a single sample in a study of identical twins. TCRdb re-analysed the 5' RACE reads in MiXCR, keeping a single row per CDR3 protein. The data contain roughly 540,000 distinct CDR3 sequences, around 20% of them singletons. In addition, the sample was reused for a study of T cells expressing NK-cell markers.

Material: CD4+ T cells sorted from blood. The origin of the receptors is a woman aged 18-30 years in good health. Each CDR3 is given with its conserved first and last residue. Each record gives: clone size, V gene, D gene, J gene, CDR3 DNA, CDR3 protein. D genes are given only for firm matches. The listing skips clone size in some rows; elsewhere it reads once, few, many or a size class.

>-|TRBV5-1|-|TRBJ2-1
TGCGCCAGCAGCTTTGGTCCCTCCTACAATGAGCAGTTCTTC
CASSFGPSYNEQFF
>-|TRBV11-2|TRBD2|TRBJ2-1
TGTGCCAGCAGCTCGGGACTAGCGGGGCGGTCTCTGTACAATGAGCAGTTCTTC
CASSSGLAGRSLYNEQFF
>-|TRBV5-1|TRBD2|TRBJ2-2
TGCGCCACCCGGACTAGCGGGAGTGGAAACACCGGGGAGCTGTTTTTT
CATRTSGSGNTGELFF
>-|TRBV29-1|TRBD1|TRBJ1-1
TGCAGCGTACGACAGGGTCTGAACACTGAAGCTTTCTTT
CSVRQGLNTEAFF
>-|TRBV30|TRBD1|TRBJ1-1
TGTGCCTGGAGTGTTACAGGGGGAACTGAAGCTTTCTTT
CAWSVTGGTEAFF
>-|TRBV28|-|TRBJ2-3
TGTGCCAGCACCAGGGAGTACACAGATACGCAGTATTTT
CASTREYTDTQYF
>-|TRBV20-1|-|TRBJ2-1
TGCAGTGCTGAGGGCACGGAGGCCTTCTTC
CSAEGTEAFF
>few|TRBV5-6|-|TRBJ1-2
TGTGCCAGCAGAGTTCGCCGGGCACCCTATGGCTACACCTTC
CASRVRRAPYGYTF
>many|TRBV5-1|-|TRBJ2-1
TGCGCCAGCAGCTTGGAGGGCAGGGTGTACAATGAGCAGTTCTTC
CASSLEGRVYNEQFF
>many|TRBV15|TRBD1|TRBJ1-2
TGTGCCACCAGCTCCCGGACAGGGTCTTCATATGGCTACACCTTC
CATSSRTGSSYGYTF
>many|TRBV20-1|TRBD2|TRBJ2-1
TGCAGTGCTAGTAGAGCGGGGACCTACAATGAGCAGTTCTTC
CSASRAGTYNEQFF
>few|TRBV9|-|TRBJ2-3
TGTGCCAGCAGCGTGACATGGGACCGGAGCACAGATACGCAGTATTTT
CASSVTWDRSTDTQYF
>few|TRBV6-1|-|TRBJ1-2
TGTGCCAGCAGTGGCGGAATTTGGTATGGCTACACCTTC
CASSGGIWYGYTF
>many|TRBV7-9|TRBD2|TRBJ2-3
TGTGCCAGCAGCTTATCGGGACTAGCAACAGATACGCAGTATTTT
CASSLSGLATDTQYF
>-|TRBV11-3|-|TRBJ2-2
TGTGCCAGCAGCCCGCATATAGGGCTCACCGGGGAGCTGTTTTTT
CASSPHIGLTGELFF